This T cell receptor (beta chain) emerged from a study of blood T cell repertoires in COVID-19. The wider study: Sources were T cells, B-cell-depleted T cells, or PBMCs; the material itself was cDNA or gDNA.

Study processing details: Scientists estimated how many nucleated cells there were by amplifying reference gene primers. Assay used: immunoSEQ multiplex PCR; TCRdb lists only in-frame clones, some missing. D and trimming were read from the DNA, whereas the V and J calls and clone size are those reported in that table. The table lists tens of thousands of clones, about 83% of them singletons. The CDR3 extends over 15 amino acids. Germline values: CDR1 MNHEY, CDR2 SMNVEV (reference sequence). Trimming pared 6 bases from V and 0 bases from J, leaving 9 bases between. V usage is TRBV27 and J usage is TRBJ2-6; no clear D. Sequencing was carried out using peripheral blood. The TCR comes from a man in his 70s with COVID-19, enrolled during active disease. This chain's CDR3 is CASRTYSSGANVLTF. In nucleotides, the CDR3 is TGTGCCAGCAGGACATATAGCTCTGGGGCCAACGTCCTGACTTTC.